One and the same sample provided the 26 T cell receptor beta chains below, sequenced in a study of graft-versus-host responses after intestinal transplantation. Libraries were prepared by immunoSEQ multiplex PCR; TCRdb keeps only in-frame clonotypes and omits some of them. The sample contains roughly 69,000 clones, 80% to 95% of which appear only once. The source was bone marrow, collected around 720 days after intestinal transplantation. These receptors came from a human patient who received an intestinal transplant, so some T cells may come from the graft donor.

Ten or more counts support this clone. The rearrangement joins TRBV9 to TRBJ1-2; 11 nucleotides line up with TRBD1. CDR3 length equals 13 residues. Germline V CDR1 and CDR2: SGDLS, YYNGEE. J was trimmed by 8 bases and V by 4 bases; bases with no gene match: 4. The DNA of the CDR3 is TGTGCCAGCAGCCCCTGGACAGGGGGCGGCTACACCTTC. It codes for CASSPWTGGGYTF.

V gene TRBV9 combines with J gene TRBJ1-2; tentatively, D is TRBD1 (6 bases). The V gene lost 0 bases and the J gene lost 2 bases, with 14 bases spanning the gap. Germline-derived CDR1 and CDR2 are SGDLS and YYNGEE. CDR3 length: 16 amino acids. The CDR3 coding sequence is TGTGCCAGCAGCGTAGGTGAGGGACACGGAAACTATGGCTACACCTTC. This codes for CASSVGEGHGNYGYTF.

This clone turned up a few times. J is TRBJ2-1 and V is TRBV6-1; D is possibly TRBD2 (5 bases). The CDR3 is 13 residues long. V lost 8 bases to trimming and J lost 5 bases, with 13 bases between them. CDR1 is MNHNS and CDR2 is SASEGT in the germline V gene. CDR3 amino acids: CASELLRDNEQFF. The CDR3 region has the DNA TGTGCCAGCGAGCTCTTGAGGGACAATGAGCAGTTCTTC.

The chain carries TRBV7-3 and TRBJ2-2, with D hard to call. The CDR3 is made up of 12 amino acids. V was pared by 5 bases and J by 7 bases, with 8 bases between. Germline CDR1 and CDR2: SGHTA and FQGTGA. The CDR3 reads CASSRGGGELFF. In DNA, the CDR3 is TGTGCCAGCAGCCGTGGTGGCGGGGAGCTGTTTTTT.

The V and J genes are TRBV29-1 and TRBJ2-2; D gene uncertain. Trimming left V 7 bases short and J 1 base short, with 4 bases between. Per the germline V gene, CDR1 is SQVTM and CDR2 is ANQGSEA. The CDR3 is 11 amino acids. In DNA form, the CDR3 reads TGCAGCGCCCGGAACACCGGGGAGCTGTTTTTT. Its translation: CSARNTGELFF.

The genes are TRBV29-1 and TRBJ1-4, with 9 bases identical to TRBD1. J lost 4 bases, V lost 6 bases, and 3 bases had no gene match. Germline CDR1 SQVTM, CDR2 ANQGSEA. CDR3 length: 13 amino acids. The CDR3 loop reads CSVGQGRNEKLFF. The DNA of the CDR3 is TGCAGCGTCGGACAGGGGCGTAATGAAAAACTGTTTTTT.

The chain combines TRBV6-5 with TRBJ2-1, with D tentatively TRBD2 (5 bases). Germline CDR1 is MNHEY and CDR2 is SVGAGI. The CDR3 contains 16 residues. The V and J ends lost 2 bases and 8 bases respectively, with 19 bases between them. Here the CDR3 reads CASSYLEGGSIDEQFF. CDR3 coding DNA: TGTGCCAGCAGTTACCTTGAGGGTGGGTCGATCGATGAGCAGTTCTTC.

The chain combines TRBV20-1 with TRBJ1-4; no clear D gene. Germline CDR1 and CDR2: DFQATT and SNEGSKA (reference sequence). This CDR3 comprises 11 residues. V gave up 6 bases and J gave up 6 bases, with 8 bases separating them. CDR3 sequence (DNA): TGCAGTGCGCCAAAAGATGAAAAACTGTTTTTT. Translation gives CSAPKDEKLFF.

The CDR3 DNA sequence: TGTGCCAGCAGCTTAGACGGGAGGGCCGTCGAGCAGTACTTC. It codes for CASSLDGRAVEQYF. The V gene is TRBV7-6, the J gene TRBJ2-5; TRBD2 matches 8 bases. Judging by the DNA end, TRBJ2-7 fits better; the J call may be wrong. CDR3 size: 14 residues. Looked up from germline, CDR1 is SGHVS and CDR2 is FNYEAQ.

In its sample, this clone was seen a few times. This sequence joins TRBV6-1 and TRBJ1-5; 7 bases are a match to TRBD1. The length of the CDR3 is 14 residues. V lost 6 bases, J lost 2 bases, and 4 bases stayed unmatched. Per germline, CDR1 MNHNS and CDR2 SASEGT. In DNA, the CDR3 is TGTGCCAGCAGGGACAGGTTCGGCAATCAGCCCCAGCATTTT. Amino acids: CASRDRFGNQPQHF.

This chain uses TRBV30 with TRBJ2-7; D is undetermined. CDR1 and CDR2 (germline): GTSNPN, SVGIG (reference sequence). V lost 3 bases and J lost 9, with 18 bases in between. The CDR3 is 13 residues long. The CDR3 bases are TGTGCCTGGAGGCGTCAGGCTCAGCCCGGGCAGTACTTC. It specifies CAWRRQAQPGQYF.

The CDR3 region has the DNA TGTGCCAGCAGCTTGGGGGGGACAGGGGAGTATGGCTACACCTTC. This encodes CASSLGGTGEYGYTF. This chain joins TRBV5-4 and TRBJ1-2; 10 bases are shared with TRBD1. The CDR3 is made up of 15 amino acids. Germline V gene data show CDR1 as SGHNT and CDR2 as YYREEE (reference sequence). After removal of 0 bases from V and 5 bases from J, the junction contained 4 bases not matched to a gene.

The chain combines TRBV2 with TRBJ2-5; 7 bases align to TRBD2. Germline loops: CDR1 SNHLY, CDR2 FYNNEI. The trim removed 6 bases at V and 4 bases at J, leaving 5 bases unmatched. The CDR3 is made up of 13 amino acids. The CDR3 protein is CASRERGGETQYF. For the CDR3, the DNA is TGTGCCAGCAGAGAGCGGGGCGGAGAGACCCAGTACTTC.

The chain carries TRBV27 and TRBJ2-5; D might be TRBD1 (6 bases). CDR1 MNHEY and CDR2 SMNVEV come from the germline V gene (reference sequence). With 2 bases removed from V and 2 bases from J, the gap between germline ends came to 18 bases. The CDR3 has 17 amino acids. CDR3 sequence reads: CASSLSPRHTGQETQYF. The CDR3 DNA reads as TGTGCCAGCAGTTTAAGCCCACGGCACACAGGGCAAGAGACCCAGTACTTC.

The chain combines TRBV4-2 with TRBJ2-7, with 11 nucleotides matching TRBD2. The ends lost 3 bases at V and 5 bases at J; junction bases unmatched: 6. Germline-derived CDR1 and CDR2 are LGHNA and YNFKEQ. The CDR3 sequence is 15 residues long. Here the CDR3 reads CASSQEASGGNEQYF. DNA of the CDR3: TGTGCCAGCAGCCAGGAAGCTAGCGGGGGGAACGAGCAGTACTTC.

The V gene is TRBV5-4, the J gene TRBJ1-3; TRBD1 is a possible D gene (5 bases). This CDR3 comprises 15 residues. The germline V and J ends were trimmed by 2 bases and 4 bases, with 13 bases remaining between them. Germline V gene lookup returns CDR1 SGHNT and CDR2 YYREEE (reference sequence). The CDR3 region has the DNA TGTGCCAGCAGCTTTTCCGGGACCCAGGGAAACACCATATATTTT. Translation gives CASSFSGTQGNTIYF. Supplemented by reference TRBV5-4 and TRBJ1-3, the full variable domain reads ETGVTQSPTHLIKTRGQQVTLRCSSQSGHNTVSWYQQALGQGPQFIFQYYREEENGRGNFPPRFSGLQFPNYSSELNVNALELDDSALYLCASSFSGTQGNTIYFGEGSWLTVV.

The rearrangement links TRBV19 to TRBJ1-1; D not resolved. Trimming removed 1 base from V and 7 bases from J, with 10 bases in between. The CDR3 contains 13 residues. Germline V gene data show CDR1 as LNHDA and CDR2 as SQIVND (reference sequence). The CDR3 is CASSIVGKGEAFF. CDR3 nucleotides: TGTGCCAGTAGTATAGTCGGGAAAGGTGAAGCTTTCTTT.

This chain joins TRBV9 and TRBJ2-6, with D perhaps assigned TRBD1 or TRBD2 (6 bases each). Germline V gives CDR1 SGDLS, CDR2 YYNGEE. The ends were cut back, 6 bases at V and 1 base at J, with 23 bases in the middle. The CDR3 length is 19 residues. In DNA form, the CDR3 reads TGTGCCAGCACCACCTCCCCGGGGGCATTGAGGTCTGGGGCCAACGTCCTGACTTTC. Amino acids: CASTTSPGALRSGANVLTF. The full variable domain, its missing parts supplied by reference TRBV9 and TRBJ2-6, is DSGVTQTPKHLITATGQRVTLRCSPRSGDLSVYWYQQSLDQGLQFLIQYYNGEERAKGNILERFSAQQFPDLHSELNLSSLELGDSALYFCASTTSPGALRSGANVLTFGAGSRLTVL.

CDR3 in DNA: TGCGCCAGCAGCCTCGTCGGGGGGCATAGTGCTGGGGCCAACGTCCTGACTTTC. It specifies CASSLVGGHSAGANVLTF. This chain links TRBV5-1 with TRBJ2-6, with D maybe TRBD2 (7 bases). Germline CDR1 and CDR2: SGHRS and YFSETQ. V gave up 4 bases and J gave up 2 bases, with 19 bases separating them. CDR3 length: 18 residues.

Only one count was recorded for this clone. The rearrangement uses TRBV12-5 and TRBJ2-7; D unresolved. Deletions cut 0 bases from V and 1 base from J, with 1 base between. This CDR3 contains 12 residues. CDR1 and CDR2 (germline): LGHNT, FRNRAP. The CDR3 DNA sequence: TGTGCTAGTGGTTTGGTATCCTACGAGCAGTACTTC. Amino acids: CASGLVSYEQYF.

CDR3 in amino acids: CASTPTGTGNSPLHF. The CDR3, as DNA: TGTGCCAGCACCCCGACCGGGACAGGGAATTCACCCCTCCACTTT. The chain joins TRBV9 to TRBJ1-6, with 9 bases identical to TRBD1. Germline loops: CDR1 SGDLS, CDR2 YYNGEE. The CDR3 runs to 15 residues. V shed 6 bases, J shed 7 bases, and the junction held 8 bases outside the gene matches.

V gene TRBV7-3 combines with J gene TRBJ2-5; unclear D gene. The CDR3 length is 15 residues. Trimming took 5 bases from V and 2 from J, leaving 15 bases between them. CDR1 SGHTA and CDR2 FQGTGA come from the germline V gene. In nucleotides, the CDR3 is TGTGCCAGCAGCCTAGAGGCGATAGGGCAAGAGACCCAGTACTTC. Its translation: CASSLEAIGQETQYF.

This chain connects TRBV4-1 to TRBJ1-3; D gene uncertain. The CDR3 runs 15 residues. The germline V gene encodes CDR1 MGHRA and CDR2 YSYEKL. V was shortened by 0 bases and J by 0 bases, with 6 bases between the two germline ends. The CDR3 nucleotides read TGCGCCAGCAGCCAAGACAGGAGCTCTGGAAACACCATATATTTT. Translating it yields CASSQDRSSGNTIYF.

This chain connects TRBV6-5 to TRBJ2-4; D might be TRBD2 (6 bases). Trimming took off 0 bases at V and 0 bases at J, with 9 bases between the two ends. The CDR3 extends over 16 amino acids. Germline CDR1 MNHEY, CDR2 SVGAGI. CDR3 in DNA: TGTGCCAGCAGTTACTCCGCGGGGCTAGCCAAAAACATTCAGTACTTC. It specifies CASSYSAGLAKNIQYF.

The chain has TRBV19 and TRBJ1-1, with 9 bases aligning to TRBD1. The ends lost 5 bases at V and 5 bases at J; junction bases unmatched: 12. CDR1 and CDR2 from the germline V gene are LNHDA and SQIVND (reference sequence). This CDR3 region has 16 residues. DNA of the CDR3: TGTGCCAGTAGTGGGGCCCCGGACAGGGGCTGGACTGAAGCTTTCTTT. Translation: CASSGAPDRGWTEAFF.

The chain uses TRBV6-1 and TRBJ1-5; a weak D match, TRBD1 (5 bases). Germline V CDR1 and CDR2: MNHNS, SASEGT. This CDR3 is built from 15 residues. Trimming removed 2 bases at V and 3 bases at J, with 11 bases between. The CDR3 spells CASSERIGTNQPQHF. Written as DNA, the CDR3 is TGTGCCAGCAGTGAAAGGATAGGGACCAATCAGCCCCAGCATTTT.